These 27 T cell receptor beta chains share one sample of origin, sequenced in a study of T cell responses to AZD1222 COVID-19 vaccine. Assay: immunoSEQ multiplex PCR; the TCRdb copy retains only in-frame clones and omits some. The sample carries approximately 67,000 clones, roughly 85% recorded once. The starting material was peripheral blood, obtained on day 0 of AZD1222 vaccination. The receptors here all came from an adult in good health.

The J gene is TRBJ1-2, the V gene TRBV30; D possibly corresponds to TRBD1 (5 bases). Trimming shortened V by 0 bases and J by 8 bases, and 10 bases separated the two germline ends. The CDR3 is 12 amino acids. CDR1 GTSNPN and CDR2 SVGIG come from the germline V gene (reference sequence). The CDR3 DNA reads TGTGCCTGGAGTGTATCCGGGGACGGCTACACCTTC. Encoded protein: CAWSVSGDGYTF.

The rearrangement joins TRBV19 to TRBJ2-1; the D is unclear. V lost 4 bases to trimming and J lost 4 bases, with 11 bases between them. This CDR3 has 14 residues. Germline assignment: CDR1 LNHDA and CDR2 SQIVND (reference sequence). CDR3 amino acids: CASSNSRSYNEQFF. CDR3 bases: TGTGCCAGTAGTAACTCGCGGTCTTACAATGAGCAGTTCTTC.

This chain joins TRBV27 and TRBJ2-5; 12 nucleotides agree with TRBD2. The CDR3 has 15 residues. Trimming cost V 7 bases and J 2 bases; bases outside gene matches: 5. The V gene's germline CDR1 is MNHEY and CDR2 SMNVEV (reference sequence). CDR3 sequence: CASNPGTSGQETQYF. DNA for the CDR3: TGTGCCAGCAACCCAGGGACTAGCGGGCAAGAGACCCAGTACTTC.

V and J are TRBV24-1 and TRBJ2-3; 7 bases line up with TRBD1. The CDR3 has 18 amino acids. CDR1 and CDR2 from the germline V gene are KGHDR and SFDVKD. V gave up 5 bases and J gave up 2 bases; unmatched junction bases: 15. The CDR3 here is CATSGLTGDPTHTDTQYF. The DNA for the CDR3 is TGTGCCACCAGTGGTTTAACAGGGGACCCTACTCACACAGATACGCAGTATTTT.

The CDR3 region has the DNA TGTGCCAGCAGCTTGGAGACAGGCTCCTACGAGCAGTACTTC. This codes for CASSLETGSYEQYF. The V and J genes are TRBV7-2 and TRBJ2-7, with TRBD1 as a possible D gene (6 bases). Germline V gene data show CDR1 as SGHTA and CDR2 as FQGNSA. The CDR3 contains 14 residues. Between the trimmed V and J ends, which lost 3 bases and 0 bases, there was a span of 9 bases.

The V gene is TRBV24-1, the J gene TRBJ1-1, with no clear D. The germline gives CDR1 KGHDR, CDR2 SFDVKD. This CDR3 comprises 12 residues. The V end lost 2 bases, the J end lost 4 bases, and 4 bases lay between the germline ends. In DNA form, the CDR3 reads TGTGCCACCAGTGATTCGGGCACTGAAGCTTTCTTT. This gives the protein CATSDSGTEAFF.

The chain recombines TRBV2 with TRBJ2-1, with D possibly called TRBD1 or TRBD2 (5 bases each). This CDR3 contains 13 residues. The germline V gene encodes CDR1 SNHLY and CDR2 FYNNEI. V was shortened by 11 bases and J by 9 bases, with 20 bases between the two germline ends. The CDR3 nucleotides are TGTGCCGCTGGGACCCGTCCTATCGGTGAGCAGTTCTTC. As protein: CAAGTRPIGEQFF.

The chain uses TRBV7-9 and TRBJ2-7; D ambiguous. Trimming took 1 base from V and 3 from J, leaving 13 bases between them. Germline-derived CDR1 and CDR2 are SEHNR and FQNEAQ (reference sequence). This CDR3 comprises 15 residues. CDR3 nucleotides: TGTGCCAGCAGCTTAGGTCTAGGTATCGGCTACGAGCAGTACTTC. Residues: CASSLGLGIGYEQYF.

This chain joins TRBV6-6 and TRBJ1-1, with 8 positions matching TRBD1. Germline V CDR1 and CDR2: MNHNY, SVGAGI (reference sequence). This CDR3 contains 14 residues. V lost 4 bases to trimming and J lost 3 bases; unmatched junction nucleotides: 4. The CDR3 coding sequence is TGTGCCAGCAGTTCCCAGGGGGCGGACACTGAAGCTTTCTTT. Its protein product is CASSSQGADTEAFF.

The rearrangement uses TRBV5-1 and TRBJ2-2, with TRBD1 matching 8 bases. V lost 0 bases, J lost 6 bases, and 4 bases stayed unmatched. Germline V gene data show CDR1 as SGHRS and CDR2 as YFSETQ. This CDR3 contains 15 residues. The CDR3 loop is CASSLAVTGAGELFF. Written as DNA, the CDR3 is TGCGCCAGCAGCTTGGCAGTGACAGGGGCCGGGGAGCTGTTTTTT.

The chain joins TRBV6-1 to TRBJ2-1; D perhaps matches TRBD2 (7 bases). The CDR3 covers 13 residues. CDR1 and CDR2 (germline): MNHNS, SASEGT. Deletions cut 10 bases from V and 6 bases from J, with 16 bases between. The CDR3 DNA follows: TGTGCCACGGGGGGCGGGAGTCGCAATGAGCAGTTCTTC. This translates into CATGGGSRNEQFF.

The chain is built from TRBV10-3 and TRBJ2-1; 10 nucleotides align to TRBD2. The V gene's germline CDR1 is ENHRY and CDR2 SYGVKD. V shed 3 bases, J shed 8 bases, and the junction held 16 bases outside the gene matches. The CDR3 spans 18 residues. CDR3 loop: CAISDGGLAGDLGDEQFF. In DNA form, the CDR3 reads TGTGCCATCAGTGACGGGGGTCTAGCGGGGGACCTCGGGGATGAGCAGTTCTTC.

This clone was found a few times. The J gene is TRBJ2-5, the V gene TRBV7-2; D is perhaps TRBD2 (7 bases). Trimming cost V 1 base and J 5 bases, with 14 bases left between them. Germline CDR1 is SGHTA and CDR2 is FQGNSA. The CDR3 totals 15 residues. In DNA, the CDR3 is TGTGCCAGCAGCTTAGAGTGGGGGGGCCCCGAGACCCAGTACTTC. Amino acids: CASSLEWGGPETQYF.

The gene calls are TRBV7-2 and TRBJ2-2; D gene ambiguous. The CDR3 contains 14 residues. CDR1 is SGHTA, CDR2 FQGNSA, per germline. V was trimmed by 3 bases and J by 4 bases, leaving 9 bases between them. CDR3 loop: CASSLAHGTGELFF. In DNA form, the CDR3 reads TGTGCCAGCAGCTTGGCGCATGGCACCGGGGAGCTGTTTTTT.

This clone was seen only once. V gene TRBV19 combines with J gene TRBJ1-1; D is undetermined. This CDR3 has 13 residues. Trimming shortened V by 7 bases and J by 3 bases, and 12 bases separated the two germline ends. Germline-derived CDR1 and CDR2 are LNHDA and SQIVND (reference sequence). For the CDR3, the DNA is TGTGCCAGTATGGAGTCTTTCGACACTGAAGCTTTCTTT. It is translated as CASMESFDTEAFF.

The chain recombines TRBV29-1 with TRBJ2-7; D remains ambiguous. The CDR3 covers 14 residues. V was pared by 0 bases and J by 3 bases, with 12 bases between. Looked up from germline, CDR1 is SQVTM and CDR2 is ANQGSEA. CDR3 nucleotides: TGCAGCGTTGAAGATCGGGCAGTAAGCTACGAGCAGTACTTC. Protein: CSVEDRAVSYEQYF.

The V call is TRBV24-1, the J call TRBJ2-5; D tentatively reads TRBD1 or TRBD2 (5 bases each). The CDR3 extends over 15 amino acids. V was shortened by 3 bases and J by 3 bases, with 13 bases between the two germline ends. Germline V gives CDR1 KGHDR, CDR2 SFDVKD. This CDR3 is CATSDNDMGEETQYF. CDR3 in DNA: TGTGCCACCAGTGATAATGATATGGGGGAAGAGACCCAGTACTTC.

The V call is TRBV18, the J call TRBJ1-2; no firm D call. The V gene lost 3 bases and the J gene lost 8 bases, with 13 bases spanning the gap. Per the germline V gene, CDR1 is KGHSH and CDR2 is LQKENI. The CDR3 spans 13 residues. CDR3 in amino acids: CASSPSGGEGYTF. The CDR3 DNA follows: TGTGCCAGCTCACCGTCGGGTGGGGAAGGCTACACCTTC.

The V call is TRBV7-6, the J call TRBJ2-7; D assignment may be TRBD1 or TRBD2 (6 bases each). Trimming took 5 bases from V and 4 from J, leaving 24 bases between them. Germline-derived CDR1 and CDR2 are SGHVS and FNYEAQ. The CDR3 has 17 amino acids. For the CDR3, the DNA is TGTGCCAGCAGCCAAGAGGCAGGGGAGGTAGTTTGGTACGAGCAGTACTTC. Its translation is CASSQEAGEVVWYEQYF. The variable domain in full, with the rest retrieved from reference TRBV7-6 and TRBJ2-7, is GAGVSQSPRYKVTKRGQDVALRCDPISGHVSLYWYRQALGQGPEFLTYFNYEAQQDKSGLPNDRFSAERPEGSISTLTIQRTEQRDSAMYRCASSQEAGEVVWYEQYFGPGTRLTVT.

This clone came up once. The CDR3 region is CASSLHPRGQEETQYF. The CDR3 DNA is TGTGCCAGTAGCCTCCACCCAAGGGGGCAGGAGGAGACCCAGTACTTC. The chain carries TRBV19 and TRBJ2-5, with 7 bases fitting TRBD1. V trimming: 6 bases; J trimming: 5 bases; junction bases outside the gene matches: 15. Germline V gene sequence: CDR1 LNHDA, CDR2 SQIVND (reference sequence). The CDR3 has 16 residues.

This clone was seen once. CDR3 loop: CASSPGGGITYEQYF. The DNA for the CDR3 is TGTGCCAGCAGCCCCGGAGGGGGAATCACCTACGAGCAGTACTTC. The chain has TRBV28 and TRBJ2-7; the D gene could be TRBD1 or TRBD2 (6 bases each). V was trimmed by 6 bases and J by 2 bases, leaving 17 bases between them. The CDR3 runs 15 residues. CDR1 and CDR2 (germline): MDHEN, SYDVKM. Based on the CDR3 plus reference TRBV28 and TRBJ2-7, the full variable domain is DVKVTQSSRYLVKRTGEKVFLECVQDMDHENMFWYRQDPGLGLRLIYFSYDVKMKEKGDIPEGYSVSREKKERFSLILESASTNQTSMYLCASSPGGGITYEQYFGPGTRLTVT.

This clone was observed a single time. This chain connects TRBV30 to TRBJ1-3; D might be TRBD1 (6 bases). This CDR3 contains 13 residues. V was shortened by 3 bases and J by 2 bases, with 8 bases between the two germline ends. From germline, CDR1 is GTSNPN and CDR2 SVGIG (reference sequence). This CDR3 reads CAWSRQAGNTIYF. The CDR3 region has the DNA TGTGCCTGGAGCAGACAGGCTGGAAACACCATATATTTT.

The chain couples TRBV10-2 to TRBJ2-2; 14 bases line up with TRBD2. The junction had 5 bases not matched to a gene; V was cut back by 7 bases and J by 1 base. The CDR3 sequence is 17 residues long. Germline lookup yields CDR1 WSHSY and CDR2 SAAADI. CDR3 sequence (DNA): TGCGCCAGCATTGGACTAGCGGGGGGCCAGAACACCGGGGAGCTGTTTTTT. This translates into CASIGLAGGQNTGELFF.

This chain uses TRBV9 with TRBJ1-1; D might be TRBD1 (6 bases). V was pared by 6 bases and J by 0 bases, with 12 bases between. Germline V CDR1 and CDR2: SGDLS, YYNGEE. This CDR3 contains 14 residues. The CDR3 reads CASIRQAMNTEAFF. CDR3 sequence (DNA): TGTGCCAGCATCCGACAGGCAATGAACACTGAAGCTTTCTTT.

The chain joins TRBV7-9 to TRBJ2-2; tentatively, D is TRBD1 or TRBD2 (5 bases each). The CDR3 length is 14 residues. The germline CDR1 and CDR2 sequences are SEHNR and FQNEAQ (reference sequence). V shed 5 bases and J shed 0 bases, with 7 bases lying between them. The CDR3 protein is CASSPGPNTGELFF. The CDR3 nucleotides read TGTGCCAGCAGCCCGGGACCGAACACCGGGGAGCTGTTTTTT.

The rearrangement links TRBV6-5 to TRBJ1-2; D may be TRBD1 (6 bases). V was cut by 5 bases and J by 4 bases, with 14 bases left in between. Germline CDR1 and CDR2: MNHEY and SVGAGI. CDR3 length: 14 residues. CDR3 DNA sequence: TGTGCCAGCAGTCCCCCCACAGGGATCTATGGCTACACCTTC. This codes for CASSPPTGIYGYTF.

The rearrangement joins TRBV3-1 (or the pseudogene TRBV3-2) to TRBJ1-6; no definite D call. This CDR3 spans 14 amino acids. From germline, CDR1 is LGHDT and CDR2 YNNKEL (reference sequence). The V end lost 1 base, the J end lost 5 bases, and 6 bases lay between the germline ends. CDR3 bases: TGTGCCAGCAGCCAAGTCCGGAATAATTCACCCCTCCACTTT. Translation: CASSQVRNNSPLHF.